This entry is about one TCR beta chain. This clonotype is medium-sized (0.01 to 0.1%) on the basis of its frequency; no count is available. The specificity of this receptor is unknown. This entry is derived from a study of CD8 T cells in cerebrospinal fluid in Alzheimer's disease (dated by TCRdb to about 2020). Regarding the research as a whole: To assess CSF T cell clonal expansion, the study used two single-cell approaches: plate-based nested PCR sequencing and droplet-based sequencing. In the droplet-based CSF analysis comparing patients with controls, 9 healthy controls (approximately 11,000 cells) and 9 patients with MCI or Alzheimer's disease (more than 10,000 cells) were included. The study examined whether cerebrospinal fluid from healthy elderly individuals and from patients with neurodegenerative disease contained clonally expanded T cells. CSF gene-expression analysis, which included Parkinson's disease patients, covered about 26 samples in total. The study at large found these results: The overall clonality comparison included only samples with detectable clones (11 healthy, 5 MCI, 5 AD, 6 PD). The EBV-specific clones were neither the most highly expanded clones nor enriched among patients. The authors cautioned that detecting EBV-specific TCRs in CSF does not establish a causal link between EBV and Alzheimer's disease. When the data were pooled, 4 of 6 Alzheimer's patients but only 1 of 10 healthy subjects had a highly expanded clone, defined as one making up at least 3% of TCRs. In patients with MCI or Alzheimer's disease, the biggest CSF clone accounted for a larger percentage of TCRs than in controls.

The library was produced with 10x single-cell sequencing. 10X Genomics single-cell V(D)J and 5' gene-expression libraries were used to profile CSF cells. CSF single-cell TCR libraries were sequenced on an Illumina NextSeq550. For the original study's pipeline: V(D)J reads were aligned to the vdj-GRCh38 alts ensemble 2.0.0 reference and processed with the Cell Ranger vdj pipeline. Clonotypes were defined as cell barcodes sharing the same set of productive CDR3 nucleotide sequences. To connect clonality with transcriptional profiles, clonotype information was added to the gene-expression metadata in Seurat v3.0. Exclusion was applied to CSF cells with more than 1,800 genes, more than 7,500 UMIs or more than 10% mitochondrial reads. To identify TCRs with known antigen specificity, CDR3-beta sequences were compared against VDJdb. Only TCRs with complete alpha and beta chains were included in the network analysis of clone sharing, which used the R package qgraph. After reprocessing by TCRdb, each CDR3 protein sequence is one entry, and no DNA is given. The authors' filters were not applied to this entry. The sample table gives around 1,300 distinct CDR3 sequences. Jointly, the top ten make up 11% of the sample.

The CDR3 runs 16 residues from the cysteine to the phenylalanine. No DNA accompanies this entry. The germline V gene provides CDR1 SGHAT and CDR2 FQNNGV. None of the participants had acute infectious disease, and every participant was in good physical condition. Neurodegeneration in patients was confirmed using biomarkers including neurofilament, amyloid-beta and tau. For droplet-based sequencing, live CSF cells were sorted using a live/dead marker. To pellet immune cells, CSF obtained by lumbar puncture was centrifuged at 300g. Each CSF sample was examined for red blood cells, and any sample with blood contamination was excluded. CSF cells were cryopreserved in freezing medium, frozen overnight at -80 degrees C, and subsequently stored in liquid nitrogen. Before analysis, CSF samples were kept in storage for less than seven months.

Source material: cerebrospinal fluid. This sequence was found in a human donor with mild cognitive impairment. The chain links TRBV11-2 with TRBJ2-5; TCRdb's D call, TRBD2, is unchecked because there is no DNA. The CDR3 amino acid sequence is: CASSSIRLAGPGAQYF.